This TCR beta chain was captured by sequencing in a study of blood T cell repertoires in COVID-19. Study-level background: From T cells, B-cell-depleted T cells, or PBMCs came the material, which was cDNA or gDNA.

Original processing notes: Reference gene primer amplification in the assay estimated nucleated cell counts. Measured with immunoSEQ multiplex PCR; TCRdb has only the in-frame clones, and not every one. That table furnishes V, J and clone size, whereas the DNA furnished D and trimming. This repertoire shows 60,000 or so clones, around 85% found once; its top ten account for around 20%. Per germline, CDR1 KGHSH and CDR2 LQKENI. The CDR3 extends over 15 amino acids. V dropped 3 bases and J dropped 0 bases, with 11 bases sitting between them. Sequencing used peripheral blood. This TCR was sampled from a human donor in a cohort sampled during active COVID-19. The V gene is TRBV18, the J gene TRBJ1-2, with D unclear. CDR3 region: CASSPQRGTNYGYTF. The DNA for the CDR3 is TGTGCCAGCTCACCCCAGCGGGGAACTAACTATGGCTACACCTTC.